The present T cell receptor (beta chain) was sequenced within a study of blood T cell repertoires in COVID-19. The wider study: T cells, B-cell-depleted T cells, or PBMCs provided the cDNA or gDNA that served as material.

The table lists this clone with a count of one. Assay used: immunoSEQ multiplex PCR; TCRdb lists only in-frame clones, some missing. This sample yields some 150,000 clones, of which roughly 84% are seen a single time; 6.5% to 9% belongs to the top ten. V lost 8 bases and J lost 0; bases outside the gene matches: 7. Germline-derived CDR1 and CDR2 are SGHAT and FQNNGV. The CDR3 consists of 14 residues. This receptor was obtained from a woman in her fifties or sixties in a cohort sampled during active or convalescent COVID-19. Sequencing was performed on peripheral blood. The V call is TRBV11-2, the J call TRBJ2-7; 7 bases line up with TRBD1. The CDR3 sequence is CASGNYRGSYEQYF. The CDR3 region has the DNA TGTGCCAGCGGAAACTACAGGGGCTCCTACGAGCAGTACTTC.